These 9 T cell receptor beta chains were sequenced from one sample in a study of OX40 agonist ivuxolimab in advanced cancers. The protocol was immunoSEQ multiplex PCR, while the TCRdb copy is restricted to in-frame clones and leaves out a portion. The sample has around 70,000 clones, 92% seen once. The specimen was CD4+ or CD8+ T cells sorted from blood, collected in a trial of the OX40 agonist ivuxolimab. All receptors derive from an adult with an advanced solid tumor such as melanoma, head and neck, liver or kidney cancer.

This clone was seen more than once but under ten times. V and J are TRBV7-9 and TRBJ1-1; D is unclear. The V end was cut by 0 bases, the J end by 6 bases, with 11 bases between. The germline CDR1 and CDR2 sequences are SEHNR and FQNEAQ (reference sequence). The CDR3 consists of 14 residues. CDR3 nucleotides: TGTGCCAGCAGCTTAGCTAGAGAGTTTCCTGAAGCTTTCTTT. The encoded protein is CASSLAREFPEAFF.

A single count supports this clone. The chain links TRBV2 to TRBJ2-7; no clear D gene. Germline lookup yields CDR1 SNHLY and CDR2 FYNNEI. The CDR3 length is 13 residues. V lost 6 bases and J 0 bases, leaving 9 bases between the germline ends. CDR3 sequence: CASSRVLSYEQYF. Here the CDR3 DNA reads TGTGCCAGCAGCAGAGTTCTCTCCTACGAGCAGTACTTC.

The CDR3 is CASSFSGQIYEQYF. The CDR3 nucleotides read TGTGCCAGTTCTTTTTCGGGACAGATATACGAGCAGTACTTC. V and J are TRBV19 and TRBJ2-7; TRBD1 agrees at 7 bases. CDR1 and CDR2 (germline): LNHDA, SQIVND (reference sequence). The CDR3 runs to 14 residues. V lost 8 bases to trimming and J lost 4 bases; unmatched junction nucleotides: 11.

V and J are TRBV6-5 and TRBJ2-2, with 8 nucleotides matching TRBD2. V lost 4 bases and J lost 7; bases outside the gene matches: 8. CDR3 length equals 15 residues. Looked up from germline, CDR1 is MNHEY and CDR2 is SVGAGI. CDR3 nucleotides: TGTGCCAGCAGTTGGATCGGGGGGGCTAACGGGGAGCTGTTTTTT. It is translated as CASSWIGGANGELFF.

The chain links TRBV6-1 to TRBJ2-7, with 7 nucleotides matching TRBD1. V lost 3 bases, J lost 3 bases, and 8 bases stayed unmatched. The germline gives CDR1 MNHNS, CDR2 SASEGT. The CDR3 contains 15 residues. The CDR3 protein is CASSDGGDRDYEQYF. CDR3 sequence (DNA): TGTGCCAGCAGTGACGGTGGGGACAGAGACTACGAGCAGTACTTC.

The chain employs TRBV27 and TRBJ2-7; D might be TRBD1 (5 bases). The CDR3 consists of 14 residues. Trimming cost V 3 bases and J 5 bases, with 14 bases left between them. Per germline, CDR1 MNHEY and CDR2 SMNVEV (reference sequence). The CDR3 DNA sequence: TGTGCCAGCAGTTTGGGGCAGGGTGTCGACGAGCAGTACTTC. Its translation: CASSLGQGVDEQYF.

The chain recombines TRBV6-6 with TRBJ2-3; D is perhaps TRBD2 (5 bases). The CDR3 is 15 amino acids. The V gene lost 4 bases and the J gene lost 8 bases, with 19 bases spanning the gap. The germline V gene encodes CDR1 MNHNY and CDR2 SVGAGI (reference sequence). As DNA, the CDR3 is TGTGCCAGCAGTTCAGGCACGGGGAGCCAAGGTACGCAGTATTTT. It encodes CASSSGTGSQGTQYF.

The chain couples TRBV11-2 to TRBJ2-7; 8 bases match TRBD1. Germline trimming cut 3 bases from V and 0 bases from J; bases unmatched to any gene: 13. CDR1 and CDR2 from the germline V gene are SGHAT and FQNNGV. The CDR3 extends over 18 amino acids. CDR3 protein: CASSFGPLTGQDSYEQYF. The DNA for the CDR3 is TGTGCCAGCAGCTTCGGTCCTCTCACGGGACAGGACTCCTACGAGCAGTACTTC.

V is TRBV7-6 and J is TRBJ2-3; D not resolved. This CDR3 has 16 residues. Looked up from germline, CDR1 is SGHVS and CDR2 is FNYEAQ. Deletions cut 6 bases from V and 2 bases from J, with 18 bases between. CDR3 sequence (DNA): TGTGCCAGCAGTTCCAGCCCGGTCCTTCACACAGATACGCAGTATTTT. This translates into CASSSSPVLHTDTQYF.